This paragraph covers one T cell receptor (beta chain) sequence. Its antigen is not identified. The V gene's germline CDR1 is SGDLS and CDR2 YYNGEE. CDR3 length: 14 residues. J gave up 5 bases and V 3 bases, and 7 bases lay outside the gene matches. This specimen belongs to a study of shared clonotypes between healthy human individuals. Study-level information: Three plates each covered CD4 naive and memory; CD8 naive two, CD8 memory one. General study findings and limits: Lower generation probabilities were found for non-shared clonotypes than for those shared by all four donors.

Naive CD8 cells, CD45RO-negative and positively selected for CCR7, excluded terminally differentiated effector memory CD45RA+ cells. HIV-negative, healthy adults without recent acute infections or vaccinations were the donors. Clones were sequenced by immunoSEQ multiplex PCR, and TCRdb holds only the in-frame ones, with some missing. Counted here are around 2.1 million clones, 93% occurring once; the ten biggest clones make up under 2%. This clonotype originated in a man aged 18 to 30 in good health. Some clones in this sample may be carry-over from other donors' samples. Sequencing was carried out using naive CD8+ T cells from PBMCs. The chain employs TRBV9 and TRBJ1-2; TRBD1 agrees at 7 bases. The CDR3: CASSAQGTVYGYTF. The CDR3 bases are TGTGCCAGCAGCGCTCAAGGGACAGTTTATGGCTACACCTTC.